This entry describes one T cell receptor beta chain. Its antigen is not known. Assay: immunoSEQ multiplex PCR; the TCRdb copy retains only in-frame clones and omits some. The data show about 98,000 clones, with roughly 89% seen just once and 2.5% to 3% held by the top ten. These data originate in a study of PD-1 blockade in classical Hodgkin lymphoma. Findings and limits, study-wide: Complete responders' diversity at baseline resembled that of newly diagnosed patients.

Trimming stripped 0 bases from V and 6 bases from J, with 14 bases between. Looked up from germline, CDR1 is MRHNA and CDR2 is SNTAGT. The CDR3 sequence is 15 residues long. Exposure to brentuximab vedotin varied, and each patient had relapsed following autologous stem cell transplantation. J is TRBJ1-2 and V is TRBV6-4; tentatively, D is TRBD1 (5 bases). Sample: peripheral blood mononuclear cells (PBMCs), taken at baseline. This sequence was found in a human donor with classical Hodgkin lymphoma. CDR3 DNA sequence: TGTGCCAGCAGTGACTCGGGGGGAATACGCGATGGCTACACCTTC. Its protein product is CASSDSGGIRDGYTF.